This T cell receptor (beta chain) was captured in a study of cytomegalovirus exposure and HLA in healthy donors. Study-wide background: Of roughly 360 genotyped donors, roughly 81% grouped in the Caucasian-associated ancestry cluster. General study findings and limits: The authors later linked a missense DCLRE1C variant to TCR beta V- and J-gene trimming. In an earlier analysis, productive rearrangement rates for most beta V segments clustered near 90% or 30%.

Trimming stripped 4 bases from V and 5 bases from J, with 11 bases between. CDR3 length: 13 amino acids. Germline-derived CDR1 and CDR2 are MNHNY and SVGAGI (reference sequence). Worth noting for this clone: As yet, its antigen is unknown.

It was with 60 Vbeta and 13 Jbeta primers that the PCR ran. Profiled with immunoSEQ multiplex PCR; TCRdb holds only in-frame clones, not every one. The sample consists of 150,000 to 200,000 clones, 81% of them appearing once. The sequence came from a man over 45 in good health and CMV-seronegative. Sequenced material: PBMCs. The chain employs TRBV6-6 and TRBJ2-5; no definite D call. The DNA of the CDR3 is TGTGCCAGCAGTTCCTCCTCCCTTGAGACCCAGTACTTC. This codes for CASSSSSLETQYF.